A selection of T cell receptor beta chains follows, all from one sample in a study of graft-versus-host responses after intestinal transplantation. The table came from immunoSEQ multiplex PCR; TCRdb's copy has only in-frame clones and leaves some out. The table shows tens of thousands of clones, with roughly 89% occurring only once. Here the sequenced sample was PBMCs, taken 650 to 680 days after intestinal transplant. These receptor sequences come from a human patient who received an intestinal transplant, so some T cells may come from the graft donor. Each CDR3 is given with its conserved first and last residue. Fields, in order: J gene, D gene, CDR3 length, clone size, V gene, CDR3 protein, CDR3 DNA. A D gene is named only where the DNA matches it firmly. Clone size is shown for a subset of rows, as once, few, many or a class of expanded clone.

TRBJ1-2	.	18	.	TRBV4-1	CASSQGFVGGTNNYGYTF	TGCGCCAGCAGCCAAGGGTTTGTGGGGGGGACGAATAACTATGGCTACACCTTC
TRBJ1-6	.	18	.	TRBV27	CASSLLGGIGPGNSPLHF	TGTGCCAGCAGTTTATTAGGGGGGATAGGGCCCGGTAATTCACCCCTCCACTTT
TRBJ2-2	.	15	.	TRBV7-8	CASSLRDLDAGELFF	TGTGCCAGCAGCTTAAGGGACCTAGATGCCGGGGAGCTGTTTTTT
TRBJ2-7	.	15	.	TRBV4-1	CASSQGGDGGYEQYF	TGCGCCAGCAGCCAAGGGGGGGACGGCGGGTACGAGCAGTACTTC
TRBJ1-2	.	13	.	TRBV19	CATFTTANYGYTF	TGTGCCACTTTCACTACAGCTAACTATGGCTACACCTTC
TRBJ1-2	TRBD1	14	once	TRBV28	CASSDRDRDDSYTF	TGTGCCAGCAGTGACCGGGACAGGGATGATTCCTACACCTTC
TRBJ1-2	TRBD1	17	.	TRBV15	CATSRGFLTGGNYGYTF	TGTGCCACCAGCAGAGGTTTCCTGACAGGGGGGAACTATGGCTACACCTTC
TRBJ2-2	.	15	.	TRBV11-1	CASSTRTATTGELFF	TGTGCCAGCAGCACCCGGACAGCAACCACCGGGGAGCTGTTTTTT
TRBJ2-2	TRBD2	16	.	TRBV5-4	CASSSGLAGITGELFF	TGTGCCAGCAGCTCGGGACTAGCGGGGATCACCGGGGAGCTGTTTTTT
TRBJ1-2	TRBD1	15	.	TRBV15	CATRAGQSLRNGYTF	TGTGCCACCAGGGCGGGACAGAGCCTCCGGAATGGCTACACCTTC
TRBJ1-1	.	13	.	TRBV5-5	CASSFADRDEAFF	TGTGCCAGCAGCTTCGCGGATCGGGATGAAGCTTTCTTT
TRBJ1-1	.	13	.	TRBV29-1	CSVRGRGDTEAFF	TGCAGCGTGAGGGGTCGGGGGGACACTGAAGCTTTCTTT
TRBJ2-1	TRBD2	18	.	TRBV15	CATSRKLLTSGGKNEQFF	TGTGCCACCAGCAGGAAACTATTGACTAGCGGGGGAAAGAATGAGCAGTTCTTC
TRBJ1-5	.	15	.	TRBV30	CAWSGRWVSNQPQHF	TGTGCCTGGAGTGGCCGGTGGGTTAGCAATCAGCCCCAGCATTTT
TRBJ2-7	TRBD2	14	.	TRBV7-2	CASSLTSGLYEQYF	TGTGCCAGCAGCTTAACTAGCGGGCTCTACGAGCAGTACTTC
TRBJ2-4	TRBD1	15	.	TRBV30	CAWSAKGQGKNIQYF	TGTGCCTGGAGTGCCAAAGGACAGGGTAAAAACATTCAGTACTTC
TRBJ2-7	TRBD2	18	.	TRBV5-1	CASSLRTSGGSLIYEQYF	TGCGCCAGCAGCTTGAGGACTAGCGGGGGGTCCTTAATCTACGAGCAGTACTTC
TRBJ1-1	.	16	.	TRBV9	CASSPKEGGTNTEAFF	TGTGCCAGCAGCCCTAAGGAGGGAGGGACTAACACTGAAGCTTTCTTT
TRBJ1-2	.	15	.	TRBV4-1	CASSQVGDLSYGYTF	TGCGCCAGCAGCCAAGTGGGGGACCTTTCATATGGCTACACCTTC
TRBJ2-7	.	15	.	TRBV4-1	CASSQEWSGSYEQYF	TGCGCCAGCAGCCAAGAATGGTCGGGGTCCTACGAGCAGTACTTC
TRBJ2-7	TRBD1	13	.	TRBV2	CAIRQGETYEQYF	TGTGCCATCCGACAGGGGGAGACCTACGAGCAGTACTTC
TRBJ2-3	TRBD2	18	.	TRBV5-8	CASSLGASGGSGTDTQYF	TGTGCCAGCAGCTTGGGGGCTAGCGGGGGTTCGGGAACAGATACGCAGTATTTT
TRBJ1-5	.	13	.	TRBV10-3	CAISEQLNQPQHF	TGTGCCATCAGTGAACAGCTCAATCAGCCCCAGCATTTT
TRBJ1-4	.	16	.	TRBV21-1	CASRLNRLPTNEKLFF	TGTGCCAGCAGACTAAACAGGTTACCGACTAATGAAAAACTGTTTTTT
TRBJ2-7	TRBD1	16	.	TRBV4-1	CASSPPPGQGAYEQYF	TGCGCCAGCAGCCCGCCTCCGGGACAGGGGGCCTACGAGCAGTACTTC
TRBJ1-1	.	14	.	TRBV18	CASSPQTLSTEAFF	TGTGCCAGCTCACCACAAACTCTCTCCACTGAAGCTTTCTTT
TRBJ2-5	.	15	.	TRBV7-3	CASSLIHGGQETQYF	TGTGCCAGCAGCTTAATCCACGGGGGACAAGAGACCCAGTACTTC
TRBJ2-7	TRBD2	19	.	TRBV2	CASSDRTSGGALGSYEQYF	TGTGCCAGCAGTGACCGGACTAGCGGGGGGGCACTCGGGTCCTACGAGCAGTACTTC
TRBJ2-7	.	11	.	TRBV20-1	CSARAVAEQYF	TGCAGTGCTAGAGCGGTGGCCGAGCAGTACTTC
TRBJ2-2	.	16	.	TRBV7-6	CASSPTKDSYTGELFF	TGTGCCAGCAGCCCAACAAAAGACAGTTACACCGGGGAGCTGTTTTTT
TRBJ1-1	.	15	.	TRBV19	CASSIIGRGNTEAFF	TGTGCCAGTAGTATAATCGGCAGGGGGAACACTGAAGCTTTCTTT
TRBJ2-1	.	16	.	TRBV11-2	CASSLLEAVAYNEQFF	TGTGCCAGCAGCTTACTCGAGGCAGTAGCCTACAATGAGCAGTTCTTC
TRBJ2-2	.	12	.	TRBV7-9	CASSLGAGELFF	TGTGCCAGCAGCTTAGGCGCGGGGGAGCTGTTTTTT
TRBJ2-3	TRBD1	16	once	TRBV15	CATSRDRGWSTDTQYF	TGTGCCACCAGCAGGGACAGGGGCTGGAGCACAGATACGCAGTATTTT
TRBJ2-1	TRBD2	17	.	TRBV9	CASSEFNYGGASGEQFF	TGTGCCAGCAGCGAGTTTAATTACGGGGGGGCCAGTGGTGAGCAGTTCTTC
TRBJ1-6	TRBD1	16	.	TRBV5-6	CASSLNGDSFNSPLHF	TGTGCCAGCAGCTTGAACGGGGACAGTTTTAATTCACCCCTCCACTTT
TRBJ1-2	.	13	.	TRBV7-8	CASRLGLGGGYTF	TGTGCCAGCAGGCTTGGGTTGGGGGGAGGCTACACCTTC
TRBJ2-3	.	16	.	TRBV27	CASRPFSGPSTDTQYF	TGTGCCAGCAGGCCCTTTAGCGGCCCTAGCACAGATACGCAGTATTTT
TRBJ2-6	.	19	.	TRBV7-3	CASSLGEGQGAHGANVLTF	TGTGCCAGCAGCTTAGGGGAGGGGCAGGGGGCTCATGGGGCCAACGTCCTGACTTTC
TRBJ1-4	.	15	once	TRBV19	CASSMPSISGEKLFF	TGTGCCAGTAGTATGCCCTCCATTTCGGGTGAAAAACTGTTTTTT
TRBJ1-1	.	15	few	TRBV4-1	CASSSPGRSGTEAFF	TGCGCCAGCAGCTCACCCGGGAGGAGTGGCACTGAAGCTTTCTTT
TRBJ2-3	.	13	.	TRBV7-8	CASSPTRRDTQYF	TGTGCCAGCAGCCCCACCCGGAGGGATACGCAGTATTTT
TRBJ2-3	TRBD1	17	.	TRBV18	CASSLKLRDRGSDTQYF	TGTGCCAGCTCACTCAAGCTCCGGGACAGGGGTTCAGATACGCAGTATTTT
TRBJ1-5	.	13	.	TRBV25-1	CASSDRWDQPQHF	TGTGCCAGCAGTGATCGGTGGGATCAGCCCCAGCATTTT
TRBJ2-6	TRBD1	17	.	TRBV18	CASSPGTGASGANVLTF	TGTGCCAGCTCACCGGGGACAGGCGCCTCTGGGGCCAACGTCCTGACTTTC
TRBJ1-5	.	13	.	TRBV30	CAWSELGNQPQHF	TGTGCCTGGAGTGAACTTGGCAATCAGCCCCAGCATTTT
TRBJ1-6	.	15	.	TRBV6-5	CASTISQGWNSPLHF	TGTGCCAGCACTATCTCGCAGGGCTGGAATTCACCCCTCCACTTT
TRBJ1-6	TRBD1	16	.	TRBV18	CASSPGTGGTNSPLHF	TGTGCCAGCTCACCAGGGACAGGGGGTACCAATTCACCCCTCCACTTT
TRBJ2-6	.	16	once	TRBV5-1	CASSPLTDSGANVLTF	TGCGCCAGCAGCCCCCTGACAGACTCTGGGGCCAACGTCCTGACTTTC
TRBJ2-5	.	15	once	TRBV6-6	CASRSRARLQETQYF	TGTGCCAGCAGATCCCGGGCCAGGCTCCAAGAGACCCAGTACTTC
TRBJ2-3	TRBD2	18	.	TRBV11-2	CASSLGLAGALGTDTQYF	TGTGCCAGCAGCTTAGGGCTAGCGGGGGCTCTGGGCACAGATACGCAGTATTTT
TRBJ2-4	TRBD2	14	.	TRBV2	CASSLTSGRNIQYF	TGTGCCAGCAGCTTGACTAGCGGAAGAAACATTCAGTACTTC
TRBJ1-1	.	17	once	TRBV7-3	CASSPGVGGTVNTEAFF	TGTGCCAGCAGCCCGGGGGTTGGAGGGACTGTGAACACTGAAGCTTTCTTT
TRBJ2-1	TRBD2	16	.	TRBV19	CASSVFRGDSYNEQFF	TGTGCCAGTAGTGTATTCCGGGGGGATTCCTACAATGAGCAGTTCTTC
TRBJ2-4	TRBD2	19	.	TRBV7-8	CASSSGLAGASQTQNIQYF	TGTGCCAGCAGCTCCGGACTAGCGGGGGCCTCACAGACCCAAAACATTCAGTACTTC
TRBJ1-6	.	18	.	TRBV4-1	CASSRKPSRQADNSPLHF	TGCGCCAGCAGCCGGAAACCCTCTCGACAGGCAGACAATTCACCCCTCCACTTT
TRBJ1-2	.	16	.	TRBV27	CASSFGGPLANYGYTF	TGTGCCAGCAGTTTTGGGGGGCCGTTAGCTAACTATGGCTACACCTTC
TRBJ1-4	.	14	.	TRBV15	CATKPAGGWEKLFF	TGTGCCACCAAGCCAGCCGGAGGGTGGGAAAAACTGTTTTTT